The sample holds a few counts of the clone carrying this T cell receptor (beta chain). What it binds is unknown. These data belong to a study of T cell repertoires in cytomegalovirus infection. Study-level information: Researchers turned to recently identified HLA-C-restricted CMV epitopes as well as well-studied HLA-B-restricted ones. Matching HLA type, along with CMV infection, was indicated by public TCR beta signatures.

Germline loops: CDR1 LGHDT, CDR2 YNNKEL (reference sequence). V lost 1 base and J lost 7, with 11 bases in between. This CDR3 has 15 amino acids. TCRdb reprocessed the reads via MiXCR and lists one record per CDR3 protein. Altogether approximately 390,000 distinct CDR3 sequences are present, approximately 30% being singletons, with the ten largest covering approximately 15%. This chain connects TRBV3-1 to TRBJ1-6, with TRBD1 as a possible D gene (6 bases). The clonotype originates from a human donor in good health (CMV status not recorded). Some clones in this sample may be carry-over from other donors' samples. This specimen consisted of cultured PBMCs, obtained from culture after CMV antigen stimulation. This CDR3 reads CASSQGRTVNSPLHF. In DNA, the CDR3 is TGTGCCAGCAGCCAAGGTAGGACAGTCAATTCACCCCTCCACTTT.